These T cell receptor beta chains were read from a single sample in a study of blood T cell repertoires in COVID-19. Clones were read by immunoSEQ multiplex PCR, and TCRdb kept only the in-frame ones, dropping some. The data contain over 100,000 clones, roughly 89% of them seen just once; the ten biggest clones take up under 20%. Source material: peripheral blood. The receptors were gathered from a human donor with acute or convalescent COVID-19. The donor label of this sample is uncertain. Each CDR3 is given with its conserved first and last residue. A D gene is named only where the DNA matches it firmly. Size tells how often a clone was seen (once, few, many) or the class of an expanded clone, and some rows leave it out.

len: 14; j_gene: TRBJ2-7; v_gene: TRBV5-4; abundance: -; d_gene: TRBD2; CDR3nt: TGTGCCAGCAGCTTGGGACTAGCGGACTACGAGCAGTACTTC; CDR3aa: CASSLGLADYEQYF
len: 14; j_gene: TRBJ2-7; v_gene: TRBV6-5; abundance: -; d_gene: -; CDR3nt: TGTGCCAGCAGTTACTCAACCCCAGTTTACGAGCAGTACTTC; CDR3aa: CASSYSTPVYEQYF
len: 15; j_gene: TRBJ1-1; v_gene: TRBV5-4; abundance: once; d_gene: -; CDR3nt: TGTGCCAGCAGCTTCAGTTATAAGGGGGACACTGAAGCTTTCTTT; CDR3aa: CASSFSYKGDTEAFF
len: 17; j_gene: TRBJ2-1; v_gene: TRBV13; abundance: -; d_gene: -; CDR3nt: TGTGCCAGCAGCCCGGAACGGAGCTCCGGGGTTTACAATGAGCAGTTCTTC; CDR3aa: CASSPERSSGVYNEQFF
len: 17; j_gene: TRBJ1-5; v_gene: TRBV19; abundance: once; d_gene: -; CDR3nt: TGTGCCAGTAGTATGAGGACAGAAAAGTTAAGCAATCAGCCCCAGCATTTT; CDR3aa: CASSMRTEKLSNQPQHF
len: 14; j_gene: TRBJ1-2; v_gene: TRBV5-8; abundance: -; d_gene: -; CDR3nt: TGTGCCAGCAGCTTGGAACAGGCCAGCTATGGCTACACCTTC; CDR3aa: CASSLEQASYGYTF
len: 14; j_gene: TRBJ1-2; v_gene: TRBV5-5; abundance: -; d_gene: -; CDR3nt: TGTGCCAGCAGCCCCAGGCTCTCTAACTATGGCTACACCTTC; CDR3aa: CASSPRLSNYGYTF
len: 15; j_gene: TRBJ1-1; v_gene: TRBV7-9; abundance: -; d_gene: -; CDR3nt: TGTGCCAGCAGCTTAGATGGGGGGGCAAGGACTGAAGCTTTCTTT; CDR3aa: CASSLDGGARTEAFF
len: 15; j_gene: TRBJ1-5; v_gene: TRBV27; abundance: -; d_gene: -; CDR3nt: TGTGCCAGTCACGGGGGGGGTTATAGCAATCAGCCCCAGCATTTT; CDR3aa: CASHGGGYSNQPQHF
len: 15; j_gene: TRBJ2-3; v_gene: TRBV15; abundance: once; d_gene: TRBD2; CDR3nt: TGTGCCACCAGCCGGGGGGGGAGGGTGGAAGATACGCAGTATTTT; CDR3aa: CATSRGGRVEDTQYF
len: 13; j_gene: TRBJ1-5; v_gene: TRBV27; abundance: -; d_gene: -; CDR3nt: TGTGCCAGCAGCATACAGGGAAATCAGCCCCAGCATTTT; CDR3aa: CASSIQGNQPQHF
len: 18; j_gene: TRBJ2-5; v_gene: TRBV4-1; abundance: -; d_gene: TRBD2; CDR3nt: TGCGCCAGCAGCCAAGATGCGGGACTAGCGGGGGCCGGGGAGACCCAGTACTTC; CDR3aa: CASSQDAGLAGAGETQYF
len: 13; j_gene: TRBJ1-6; v_gene: TRBV5-6; abundance: -; d_gene: -; CDR3nt: TGTGCCAGCAGCTTGGTTCGTAATTCACCCCTCCACTTT; CDR3aa: CASSLVRNSPLHF
len: 15; j_gene: TRBJ2-7; v_gene: TRBV21-1; abundance: -; d_gene: -; CDR3nt: TGTGCCAGCGCTCCCCCATTGCGGGTCTCCTACGAGCAGTACTTC; CDR3aa: CASAPPLRVSYEQYF
len: 17; j_gene: TRBJ2-2; v_gene: TRBV5-4; abundance: -; d_gene: TRBD2; CDR3nt: TGTGCCAGCAGCGACAGACTAGCGGGAGGGCCCACCGGGGAGCTGTTTTTT; CDR3aa: CASSDRLAGGPTGELFF
len: 12; j_gene: TRBJ2-7; v_gene: TRBV30; abundance: once; d_gene: -; CDR3nt: TGTGCTTGGGTGCGTGGGGGCAACGAGCAGTACTTC; CDR3aa: CAWVRGGNEQYF
len: 14; j_gene: TRBJ2-5; v_gene: TRBV7-2; abundance: -; d_gene: TRBD1; CDR3nt: TGTGCCAGCAGCTTAGGACAGGGCCAAGAGACCCAGTACTTC; CDR3aa: CASSLGQGQETQYF
len: 15; j_gene: TRBJ2-2; v_gene: TRBV24-1; abundance: -; d_gene: -; CDR3nt: TGTGCCACCAGTACCGGACAGCCGAACACCGGGGAGCTGTTTTTT; CDR3aa: CATSTGQPNTGELFF
len: 14; j_gene: TRBJ1-6; v_gene: TRBV6-6; abundance: -; d_gene: -; CDR3nt: TGTGCCAGCAGCTCACAGGGATGGGATTCACCCCTCCACTTT; CDR3aa: CASSSQGWDSPLHF
len: 14; j_gene: TRBJ1-1; v_gene: TRBV28; abundance: -; d_gene: TRBD1; CDR3nt: TGTGCCAGCAGTTCTCAGCCAGGGGGGACTGAAGCTTTCTTT; CDR3aa: CASSSQPGGTEAFF
len: 13; j_gene: TRBJ1-1; v_gene: TRBV28; abundance: -; d_gene: -; CDR3nt: TGTGCCAGCAATCGACAGGTTGGCACTGAAGCTTTCTTT; CDR3aa: CASNRQVGTEAFF
len: 17; j_gene: TRBJ1-2; v_gene: TRBV2; abundance: -; d_gene: TRBD1; CDR3nt: TGTGCCAGCAGTGTAATGGGACAGGGGATCACACGGGATGGCTACACCTTC; CDR3aa: CASSVMGQGITRDGYTF
len: 12; j_gene: TRBJ2-5; v_gene: TRBV11-2; abundance: -; d_gene: -; CDR3nt: TGTGCCAGCAGCTTCCAGCAAGAGACCCAGTACTTC; CDR3aa: CASSFQQETQYF
len: 15; j_gene: TRBJ2-7; v_gene: TRBV7-2; abundance: -; d_gene: TRBD2; CDR3nt: TGTGCCAGCAGCTTAAGGGGACTAGCGGATAGGGCGGTATACTTC; CDR3aa: CASSLRGLADRAVYF
len: 14; j_gene: TRBJ1-1; v_gene: TRBV7-9; abundance: -; d_gene: -; CDR3nt: TGTGCCAGCAGCCCGCCCGGGACTCACACTGAAGCTTTCTTT; CDR3aa: CASSPPGTHTEAFF
len: 15; j_gene: TRBJ2-3; v_gene: TRBV27; abundance: -; d_gene: -; CDR3nt: TGTGCCAGCAGTTTATCTGGCGGGAGCACAGATACGCAGTATTTT; CDR3aa: CASSLSGGSTDTQYF
len: 12; j_gene: TRBJ1-2; v_gene: TRBV30; abundance: -; d_gene: -; CDR3nt: TGTGCCTGGAGTGTACGGGGTGGAGGCTACACCTTC; CDR3aa: CAWSVRGGGYTF
len: 15; j_gene: TRBJ2-7; v_gene: TRBV7-3; abundance: -; d_gene: -; CDR3nt: TGTGCCAGCAGCCCCGGAGCGGTGAACTCCTACGAGCAGTACTTC; CDR3aa: CASSPGAVNSYEQYF
len: 13; j_gene: TRBJ1-5; v_gene: TRBV18; abundance: -; d_gene: -; CDR3nt: TGTGCCAGCTCACCACGGGACAAGGAACCCCAGCATTTT; CDR3aa: CASSPRDKEPQHF
len: 14; j_gene: TRBJ1-5; v_gene: TRBV7-9; abundance: -; d_gene: TRBD1; CDR3nt: TGTGCCAGCAGCGAAGGGGGCAGGGCTCAGCCCCAGCATTTT; CDR3aa: CASSEGGRAQPQHF
len: 15; j_gene: TRBJ1-1; v_gene: TRBV6-2/TRBV6-3; abundance: -; d_gene: -; CDR3nt: TGTGCCAGCAGTTACTTCCGCACGAGGAACACTGAAGCTTTCTTT; CDR3aa: CASSYFRTRNTEAFF
len: 13; j_gene: TRBJ1-1; v_gene: TRBV6-5; abundance: -; d_gene: -; CDR3nt: TGTGCCAGCAGTTACCAGACGCGGTCTGAAGCTTTCTTT; CDR3aa: CASSYQTRSEAFF
len: 15; j_gene: TRBJ2-7; v_gene: TRBV7-9; abundance: once; d_gene: TRBD1; CDR3nt: TGTGCCAGCAGCCATACCTCCCAGGGGGCGGTCGAGCAGTACTTC; CDR3aa: CASSHTSQGAVEQYF